These T cell receptor beta chains were read from a single sample in a study of blood T cell repertoires in COVID-19. Here immunoSEQ multiplex PCR was the method, and the copy in TCRdb shows in-frame clones only, minus some. Of about 41,000 clones in the sample, around 80% were seen once. Sequences were obtained from peripheral blood. All receptors derive from a man aged 35-49 years with active or convalescent COVID-19. Both conserved end residues are part of each CDR3. A D gene is named only where the DNA matches it firmly. For some rows the clone size is stated as once, few or many, or as a class when expanded; others skip it.

d_call: -; v_call: TRBV30; clone_size: -; j_call: TRBJ1-5; cdr3_nt: TGTGCCTGGAGTGCCCGATATTTTACAGGACGGGGCAATCAGCCCCAGCATTTT; cdr3_aa: CAWSARYFTGRGNQPQHF
d_call: -; v_call: TRBV3-1/TRBV3-2; clone_size: -; j_call: TRBJ2-1; cdr3_nt: TGTGCCAGCAGCCAAGATGTAGGGGCTGAGCAGTTCTTC; cdr3_aa: CASSQDVGAEQFF
d_call: -; v_call: TRBV12-3/TRBV12-4; clone_size: -; j_call: TRBJ1-5; cdr3_nt: TGTGCCAGCTCTTACCGAGGGAACCAGCCCCAGCATTTT; cdr3_aa: CASSYRGNQPQHF
d_call: TRBD1; v_call: TRBV9; clone_size: few; j_call: TRBJ2-1; cdr3_nt: TGTGCCAGCAGCGAAGTGAACTTCGCAGGACAGGGCAATGAGCAGTTCTTC; cdr3_aa: CASSEVNFAGQGNEQFF
d_call: TRBD1; v_call: TRBV11-3; clone_size: -; j_call: TRBJ2-7; cdr3_nt: TGTGCCAGCAGCGCAATCCGGGACAGTCCCTCCTACGAGCAGTACTTC; cdr3_aa: CASSAIRDSPSYEQYF
d_call: -; v_call: TRBV6-5; clone_size: -; j_call: TRBJ1-1; cdr3_nt: TGTGCCACCTATCCGGGAGATCGTCCCCCTGAAGCTTTCTTT; cdr3_aa: CATYPGDRPPEAFF
d_call: TRBD2; v_call: TRBV29-1; clone_size: once; j_call: TRBJ2-1; cdr3_nt: TGCAGCGGGTGGACTAGCGGGGTTGAGCAGTTCTTC; cdr3_aa: CSGWTSGVEQFF
d_call: TRBD2; v_call: TRBV27; clone_size: -; j_call: TRBJ2-3; cdr3_nt: TGTGCCAGCAGTCCGGGACTAGCGAGACGCACAGATACGCAGTATTTT; cdr3_aa: CASSPGLARRTDTQYF
d_call: -; v_call: TRBV9; clone_size: -; j_call: TRBJ1-1; cdr3_nt: TGTGCCAGCAGCGTAGGGGCTCAAATCGACACTGAAGCTTTCTTT; cdr3_aa: CASSVGAQIDTEAFF
d_call: -; v_call: TRBV20-1; clone_size: -; j_call: TRBJ1-3; cdr3_nt: TGCAGTGCTGGTGGACTGGCCTCTGGAAACACCATATATTTT; cdr3_aa: CSAGGLASGNTIYF
d_call: TRBD1; v_call: TRBV29-1; clone_size: -; j_call: TRBJ1-2; cdr3_nt: TGCAGCGTTATAGGACAGGGCTATGGCTACACCTTC; cdr3_aa: CSVIGQGYGYTF
d_call: -; v_call: TRBV15; clone_size: once; j_call: TRBJ1-2; cdr3_nt: TGTGCCACCAGCAGAGAGGGAGCAGGGAGGGATGGCTACACCTTC; cdr3_aa: CATSREGAGRDGYTF
d_call: -; v_call: TRBV12-3/TRBV12-4; clone_size: -; j_call: TRBJ2-5; cdr3_nt: TGTGCCAGCAGTTTACTAGTTGCGGAGACCCAGTACTTC; cdr3_aa: CASSLLVAETQYF
d_call: -; v_call: TRBV5-1; clone_size: once; j_call: TRBJ1-2; cdr3_nt: TGCGCCAGCAACCTGGGACTAGGGTATGGCTACACCTTC; cdr3_aa: CASNLGLGYGYTF
d_call: -; v_call: TRBV10-1; clone_size: few; j_call: TRBJ2-1; cdr3_nt: TGCGCCAGCAGCAACCCGGCCCGGGATGAGCAGTTCTTC; cdr3_aa: CASSNPARDEQFF
d_call: -; v_call: TRBV12-5; clone_size: -; j_call: TRBJ1-2; cdr3_nt: TGTGCTAGTGGTTTGGCCCTAATAGAGGGAGTCTATGGCTACACCTTC; cdr3_aa: CASGLALIEGVYGYTF
d_call: -; v_call: TRBV3-1/TRBV3-2; clone_size: -; j_call: TRBJ1-1; cdr3_nt: TGTGCCAGCAGCCAAGGGACACTGAACACTGAAGCTTTCTTT; cdr3_aa: CASSQGTLNTEAFF
d_call: -; v_call: TRBV7-8; clone_size: -; j_call: TRBJ1-5; cdr3_nt: TGTGCCAGCAGCTTACGGGTCGGCAATCAGCCCCAGCATTTT; cdr3_aa: CASSLRVGNQPQHF
d_call: -; v_call: TRBV4-2; clone_size: -; j_call: TRBJ1-6; cdr3_nt: TGTGCCAGCAGCCAAGTTTCCGGGGTGAGTCGGAATTCACCCCTCCACTTT; cdr3_aa: CASSQVSGVSRNSPLHF
d_call: TRBD1; v_call: TRBV3-1/TRBV3-2; clone_size: -; j_call: TRBJ1-5; cdr3_nt: TGTGCCAGCAGCGACAGGGGAGGACGTGATCAGCCCCAGCATTTT; cdr3_aa: CASSDRGGRDQPQHF